Listed below are T cell receptor beta chains from one sample, sequenced in a study of T cell changes during pregnancy in multiple sclerosis. Method: immunoSEQ multiplex PCR; TCRdb's copy keeps in-frame clones and lacks some. This sample has over 55,000 clones, with 87% found just once. The sequencing sample was made of peripheral blood from another person, used as feeder cells. The receptor source for this set is a human donor whose cells served as feeder cells for cultures in a pregnancy study. CDR3s include the opening cysteine and the closing phenylalanine or tryptophan. Each record gives: D gene, J gene, clone size, V gene, CDR3 protein, CDR3 DNA. The D gene is left open where the match is weak. Some rows mark clone size as missing; the rest say once, few, many or name a class of expanded clone.

d_call: TRBD2; j_call: TRBJ2-3; clone_size: few; v_call: TRBV4-2; cdr3_aa: CASSQGAGGPDTQYF; cdr3_nt: TGTGCCAGCAGCCAAGGGGCGGGGGGGCCAGATACGCAGTATTTT
d_call: NA; j_call: TRBJ1-2; clone_size: NA; v_call: TRBV6-1; cdr3_aa: CASSVESFYGYTF; cdr3_nt: TGTGCCAGCAGTGTAGAGTCGTTCTATGGCTACACCTTC
d_call: NA; j_call: TRBJ1-5; clone_size: once; v_call: TRBV6-1; cdr3_aa: CASSGGEYSNQPQHF; cdr3_nt: TGTGCCAGCAGTGGGGGGGAATATAGCAATCAGCCCCAGCATTTT
d_call: TRBD2; j_call: TRBJ2-1; clone_size: NA; v_call: TRBV25-1; cdr3_aa: CASSEGTSGRYNEQFF; cdr3_nt: TGTGCCAGCAGTGAAGGGACTAGCGGGAGGTACAATGAGCAGTTCTTC
d_call: TRBD2; j_call: TRBJ2-7; clone_size: NA; v_call: TRBV5-5; cdr3_aa: CASRPRLAGLNTYEQYF; cdr3_nt: TGTGCCAGCAGGCCCCGACTAGCGGGACTTAACACCTACGAGCAGTACTTC
d_call: NA; j_call: TRBJ1-3; clone_size: NA; v_call: TRBV28; cdr3_aa: CASSLSWGGSGNTIYF; cdr3_nt: TGTGCCAGCAGTTTATCGTGGGGCGGCTCTGGAAACACCATATATTTT
d_call: NA; j_call: TRBJ1-1; clone_size: NA; v_call: TRBV5-1; cdr3_aa: CASSSGTQGTTEAFF; cdr3_nt: TGCGCCAGCAGCTCAGGAACCCAGGGTACCACTGAAGCTTTCTTT
d_call: TRBD1; j_call: TRBJ2-7; clone_size: NA; v_call: TRBV6-1; cdr3_aa: CASRATGAVEQYF; cdr3_nt: TGTGCCAGCAGGGCGACAGGGGCGGTGGAGCAGTACTTC
d_call: TRBD2; j_call: TRBJ2-7; clone_size: NA; v_call: TRBV27; cdr3_aa: CASSPGLAGLDEQYF; cdr3_nt: TGTGCCAGCAGCCCTGGACTAGCGGGACTCGACGAGCAGTACTTC
d_call: NA; j_call: TRBJ1-1; clone_size: NA; v_call: TRBV5-1; cdr3_aa: CASSSRTVNTEAFF; cdr3_nt: TGCGCCAGCAGCTCCAGGACGGTGAACACTGAAGCTTTCTTT
d_call: NA; j_call: TRBJ2-2; clone_size: NA; v_call: TRBV15; cdr3_aa: CATSNGLNTGELFF; cdr3_nt: TGTGCCACCAGCAACGGGCTCAACACCGGGGAGCTGTTTTTT
d_call: TRBD1; j_call: TRBJ2-7; clone_size: NA; v_call: TRBV6-5; cdr3_aa: CASSYFRDRLYF; cdr3_nt: TGTGCCAGCAGTTACTTCCGGGACAGGTTGTACTTC
d_call: NA; j_call: TRBJ2-2; clone_size: once; v_call: TRBV7-6; cdr3_aa: CASSLPRGGTGELFF; cdr3_nt: TGTGCCAGCAGCTTACCACGGGGTGGCACCGGGGAGCTGTTTTTT
d_call: NA; j_call: TRBJ1-1; clone_size: NA; v_call: TRBV7-8; cdr3_aa: CASSLGSPAENTEAFF; cdr3_nt: TGTGCCAGCAGCTTAGGATCCCCGGCGGAGAACACTGAAGCTTTCTTT
d_call: NA; j_call: TRBJ2-7; clone_size: NA; v_call: TRBV5-6; cdr3_aa: CASSRGGWDQTYEQYF; cdr3_nt: TGTGCCAGCAGCCGAGGGGGATGGGACCAAACCTACGAGCAGTACTTC
d_call: TRBD2; j_call: TRBJ2-7; clone_size: NA; v_call: TRBV7-9; cdr3_aa: CASSLGRKIAGVHSYEQYF; cdr3_nt: TGTGCCAGCAGCTTAGGTCGGAAAATAGCGGGAGTCCACTCCTACGAGCAGTACTTC
d_call: NA; j_call: TRBJ2-7; clone_size: NA; v_call: TRBV27; cdr3_aa: CASSRNAGGKVSYEQYF; cdr3_nt: TGTGCCAGCAGCAGAAATGCAGGGGGGAAGGTCTCCTACGAGCAGTACTTC